This T cell receptor beta chain originates from a study of cytomegalovirus exposure and HLA in healthy donors. Across the study: Of around 400 genotyped donors, more than 65% grouped in the Caucasian-associated ancestry cluster.

V shed 5 bases and J 7 bases; nucleotides not matched to a gene: 6. The CDR3 runs to 15 residues. Germline values: CDR1 MDHEN, CDR2 SYDVKM. PCR used 60 Vbeta primers and 13 Jbeta primers. This table comes from immunoSEQ multiplex PCR, and its TCRdb copy is limited to in-frame clones, with some not included. This table has about 90,000 clones, about three fifths appearing once. Study findings and constraints: Overall, approximately 150 TCR beta chains were annotated as cytomegalovirus-associated.

Turning to this clone: What it binds is not known.

This chain joins TRBV28 and TRBJ1-6; the match to TRBD1 covers 9 bases. This TCR was recovered from a woman in her thirties in good health and CMV-seropositive. Sequencing input: PBMCs. The CDR3 spells CASSLRDRANSPLHF. The DNA of the CDR3 is TGTGCCAGCAGTCTCCGGGACAGGGCGAATTCACCCCTCCACTTT. Based on the CDR3 plus reference TRBV28 and TRBJ1-6, the full variable domain is DVKVTQSSRYLVKRTGEKVFLECVQDMDHENMFWYRQDPGLGLRLIYFSYDVKMKEKGDIPEGYSVSREKKERFSLILESASTNQTSMYLCASSLRDRANSPLHFGNGTRLTVT.